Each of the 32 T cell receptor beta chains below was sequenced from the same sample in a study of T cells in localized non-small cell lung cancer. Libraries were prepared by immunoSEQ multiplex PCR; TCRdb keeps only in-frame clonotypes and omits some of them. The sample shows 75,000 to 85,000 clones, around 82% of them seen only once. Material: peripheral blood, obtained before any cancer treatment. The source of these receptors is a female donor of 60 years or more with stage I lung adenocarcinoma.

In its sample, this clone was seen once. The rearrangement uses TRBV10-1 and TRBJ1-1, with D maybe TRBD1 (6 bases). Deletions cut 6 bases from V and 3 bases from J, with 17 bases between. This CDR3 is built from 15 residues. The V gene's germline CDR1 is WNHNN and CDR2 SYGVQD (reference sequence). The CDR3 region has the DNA TGCGCCAGCAGCCAGGGGCGGGCTTTTTACACTGAAGCTTTCTTT. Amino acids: CASSQGRAFYTEAFF.

The CDR3 sequence: CASSLSSRATEAFF. The CDR3 nucleotides are TGTGCCAGCAGTTTATCGTCCCGGGCCACTGAAGCTTTCTTT. The V call is TRBV27, the J call TRBJ1-1; D is unclear. Per the germline V gene, CDR1 is MNHEY and CDR2 is SMNVEV (reference sequence). There are 14 residues in the CDR3. V lost 0 bases, J lost 4 bases, and 9 bases lay in between.

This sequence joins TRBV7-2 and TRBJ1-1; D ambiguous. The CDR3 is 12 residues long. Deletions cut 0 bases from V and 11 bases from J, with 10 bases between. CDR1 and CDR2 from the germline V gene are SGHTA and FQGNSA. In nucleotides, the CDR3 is TGTGCCAGCAGCTTAGCTGGGAACGAGGCTTTCTTT. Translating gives CASSLAGNEAFF.

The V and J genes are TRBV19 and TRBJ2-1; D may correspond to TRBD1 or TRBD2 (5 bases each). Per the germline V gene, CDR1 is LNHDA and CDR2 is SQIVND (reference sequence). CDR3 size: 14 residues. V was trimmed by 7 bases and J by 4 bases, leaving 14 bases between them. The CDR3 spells CASKIRDGYNEQFF. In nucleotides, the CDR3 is TGTGCCAGTAAAATCCGGGACGGATACAATGAGCAGTTCTTC. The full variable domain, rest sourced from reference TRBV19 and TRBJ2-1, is DGGITQSPKYLFRKEGQNVTLSCEQNLNHDAMYWYRQDPGQGLRLIYYSQIVNDFQKGDIAEGYSVSREKKESFPLTVTSAQKNPTAFYLCASKIRDGYNEQFFGPGTRLTVL.

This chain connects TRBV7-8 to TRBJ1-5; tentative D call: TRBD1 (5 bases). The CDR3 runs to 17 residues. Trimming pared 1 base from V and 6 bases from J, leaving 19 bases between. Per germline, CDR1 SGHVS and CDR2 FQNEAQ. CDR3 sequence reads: CASSLGGGLGSIQPQHF. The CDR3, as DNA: TGTGCCAGCAGCTTAGGGGGGGGACTTGGCTCAATTCAGCCCCAGCATTTT.

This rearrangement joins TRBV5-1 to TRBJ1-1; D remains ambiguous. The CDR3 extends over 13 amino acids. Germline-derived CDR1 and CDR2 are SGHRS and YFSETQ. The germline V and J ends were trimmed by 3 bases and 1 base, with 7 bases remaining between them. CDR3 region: CASSWGGNTEAFF. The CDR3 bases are TGCGCCAGCAGCTGGGGAGGGAACACTGAAGCTTTCTTT.

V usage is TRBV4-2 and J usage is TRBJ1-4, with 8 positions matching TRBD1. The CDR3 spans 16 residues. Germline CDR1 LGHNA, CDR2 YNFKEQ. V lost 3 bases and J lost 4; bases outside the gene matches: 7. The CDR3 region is CASSQFGTGFNEKLFF. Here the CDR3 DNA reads TGTGCCAGCAGCCAGTTTGGGACAGGCTTTAATGAAAAACTGTTTTTT.

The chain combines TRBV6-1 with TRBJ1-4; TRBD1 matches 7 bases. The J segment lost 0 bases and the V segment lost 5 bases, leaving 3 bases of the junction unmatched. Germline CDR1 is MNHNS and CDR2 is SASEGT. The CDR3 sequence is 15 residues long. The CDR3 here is CASSRTGATNEKLFF. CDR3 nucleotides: TGTGCCAGCAGTCGAACAGGGGCAACTAATGAAAAACTGTTTTTT.

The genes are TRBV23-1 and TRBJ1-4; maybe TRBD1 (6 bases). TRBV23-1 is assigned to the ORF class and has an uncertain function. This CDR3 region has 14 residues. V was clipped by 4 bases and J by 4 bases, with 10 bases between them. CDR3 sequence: CASSRVGGNEKLFF. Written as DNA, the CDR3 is TGCGCCAGCAGTCGGGTAGGGGGTAATGAAAAACTGTTTTTT.

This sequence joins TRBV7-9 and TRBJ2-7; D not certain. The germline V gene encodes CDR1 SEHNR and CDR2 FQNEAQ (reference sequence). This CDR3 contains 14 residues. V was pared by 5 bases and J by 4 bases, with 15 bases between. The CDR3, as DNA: TGTGCCAGCAGCCTAGACACCCTCCGTTACGAGCAGTACTTC. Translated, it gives CASSLDTLRYEQYF.

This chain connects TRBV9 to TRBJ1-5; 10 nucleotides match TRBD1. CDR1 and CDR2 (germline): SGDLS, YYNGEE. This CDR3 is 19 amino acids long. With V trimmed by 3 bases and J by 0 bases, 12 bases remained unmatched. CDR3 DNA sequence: TGTGCCAGCAGCGCAGAACCGGGACAGGGGCCCTTTAGCAATCAGCCCCAGCATTTT. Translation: CASSAEPGQGPFSNQPQHF.

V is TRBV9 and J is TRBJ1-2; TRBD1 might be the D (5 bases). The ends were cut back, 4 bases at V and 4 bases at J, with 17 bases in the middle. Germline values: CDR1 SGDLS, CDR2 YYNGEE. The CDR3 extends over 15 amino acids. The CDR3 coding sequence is TGTGCCAGCAGCTCATCCGGAAGGGGAAGCTATGGCTACACCTTC. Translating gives CASSSSGRGSYGYTF.

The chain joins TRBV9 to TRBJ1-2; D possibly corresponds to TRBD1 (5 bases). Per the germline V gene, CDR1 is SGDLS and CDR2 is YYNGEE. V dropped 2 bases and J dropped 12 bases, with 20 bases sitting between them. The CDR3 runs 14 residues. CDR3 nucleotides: TGTGCCAGCAGCGTCTCAGGGCAGGGCCAAGGGGACACCTTC. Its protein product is CASSVSGQGQGDTF. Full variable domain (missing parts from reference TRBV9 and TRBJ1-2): DSGVTQTPKHLITATGQRVTLRCSPRSGDLSVYWYQQSLDQGLQFLIQYYNGEERAKGNILERFSAQQFPDLHSELNLSSLELGDSALYFCASSVSGQGQGDTFGSGTRLTVV.

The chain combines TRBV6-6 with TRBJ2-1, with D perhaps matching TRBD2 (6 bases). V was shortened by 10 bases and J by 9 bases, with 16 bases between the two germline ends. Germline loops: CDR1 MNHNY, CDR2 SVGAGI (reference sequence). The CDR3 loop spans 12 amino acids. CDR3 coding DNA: TGTGCCACAGCAACCCCGGGAGTTGAGCAGTTCTTC. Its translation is CATATPGVEQFF.

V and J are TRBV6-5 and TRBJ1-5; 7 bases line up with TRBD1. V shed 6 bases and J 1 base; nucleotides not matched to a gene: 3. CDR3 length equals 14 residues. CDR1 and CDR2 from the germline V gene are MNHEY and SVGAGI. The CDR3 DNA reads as TGTGCCAGCAGCCTCAGGGGGAGCAATCAGCCCCAGCATTTT. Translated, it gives CASSLRGSNQPQHF.

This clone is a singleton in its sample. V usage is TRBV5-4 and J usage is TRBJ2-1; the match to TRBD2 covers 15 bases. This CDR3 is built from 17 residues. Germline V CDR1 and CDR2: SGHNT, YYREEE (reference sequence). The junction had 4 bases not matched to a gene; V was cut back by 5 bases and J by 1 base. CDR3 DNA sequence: TGTGCCAGCAGTCTAGGACTAGCGGGAGGGTCCTACAATGAGCAGTTCTTC. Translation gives CASSLGLAGGSYNEQFF.

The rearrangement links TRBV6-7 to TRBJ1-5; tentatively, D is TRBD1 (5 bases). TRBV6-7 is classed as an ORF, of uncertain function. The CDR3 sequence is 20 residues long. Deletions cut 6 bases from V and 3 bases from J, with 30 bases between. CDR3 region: CASSRFFGTSLGTINQPQHF. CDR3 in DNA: TGTGCCAGCAGCCGATTTTTTGGGACCTCTTTGGGGACCATCAATCAGCCCCAGCATTTT.

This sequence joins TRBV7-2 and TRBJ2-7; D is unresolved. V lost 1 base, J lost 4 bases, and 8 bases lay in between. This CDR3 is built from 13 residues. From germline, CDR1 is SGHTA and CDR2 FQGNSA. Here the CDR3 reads CASSLEVGYEQYF. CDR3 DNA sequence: TGTGCCAGCAGCTTAGAAGTGGGGTACGAGCAGTACTTC. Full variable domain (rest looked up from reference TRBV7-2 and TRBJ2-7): GAGVSQSPSNKVTEKGKDVELRCDPISGHTALYWYRQSLGQGLEFLIYFQGNSAPDKSGLPSDRFSAERTGGSVSTLTIQRTQQEDSAVYLCASSLEVGYEQYFGPGTRLTVT.

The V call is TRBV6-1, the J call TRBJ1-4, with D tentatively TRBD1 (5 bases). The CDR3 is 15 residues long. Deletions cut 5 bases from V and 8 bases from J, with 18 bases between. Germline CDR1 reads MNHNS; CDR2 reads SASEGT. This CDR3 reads CASSTHSTGGEKLFF. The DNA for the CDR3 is TGTGCCAGCAGTACCCACTCGACGGGGGGGGAAAAACTGTTTTTT.

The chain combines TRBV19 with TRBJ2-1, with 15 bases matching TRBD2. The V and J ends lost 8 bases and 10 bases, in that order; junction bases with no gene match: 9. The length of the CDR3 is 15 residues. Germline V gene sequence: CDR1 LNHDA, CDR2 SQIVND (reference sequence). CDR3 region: CASRPGLAGGREQFF. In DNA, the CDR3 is TGTGCCAGTCGGCCGGGACTAGCGGGGGGAAGGGAGCAGTTCTTC. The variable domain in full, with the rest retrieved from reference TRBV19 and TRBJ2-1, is DGGITQSPKYLFRKEGQNVTLSCEQNLNHDAMYWYRQDPGQGLRLIYYSQIVNDFQKGDIAEGYSVSREKKESFPLTVTSAQKNPTAFYLCASRPGLAGGREQFFGPGTRLTVL.

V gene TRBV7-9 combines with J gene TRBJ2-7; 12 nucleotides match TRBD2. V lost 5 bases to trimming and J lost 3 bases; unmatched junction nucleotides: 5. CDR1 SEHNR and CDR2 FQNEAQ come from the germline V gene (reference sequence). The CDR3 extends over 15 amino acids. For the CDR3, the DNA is TGTGCCAGCAGCCCTAGCGGGGGGGCCTTCTACGAGCAGTACTTC. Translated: CASSPSGGAFYEQYF.

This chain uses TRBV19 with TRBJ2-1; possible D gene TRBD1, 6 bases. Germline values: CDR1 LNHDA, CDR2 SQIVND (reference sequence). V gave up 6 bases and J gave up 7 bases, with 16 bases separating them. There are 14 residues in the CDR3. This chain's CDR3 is CASRPTGGSNEQFF. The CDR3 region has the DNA TGTGCCAGTAGGCCGACAGGAGGTTCAAATGAGCAGTTCTTC.

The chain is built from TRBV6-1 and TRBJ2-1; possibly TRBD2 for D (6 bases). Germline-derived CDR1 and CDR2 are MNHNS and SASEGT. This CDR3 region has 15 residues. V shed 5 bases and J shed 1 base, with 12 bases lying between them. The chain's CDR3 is CASSPGTQSYNEQFF. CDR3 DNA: TGTGCCAGCAGTCCCGGGACTCAGTCCTACAATGAGCAGTTCTTC.

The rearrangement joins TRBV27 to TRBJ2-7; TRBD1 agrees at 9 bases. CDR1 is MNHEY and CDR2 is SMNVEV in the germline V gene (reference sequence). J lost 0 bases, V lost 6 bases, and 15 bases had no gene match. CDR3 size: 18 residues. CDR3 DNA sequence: TGTGCCAGCAGCAAAACGGGGACAGGGTTTATAAGCTCCTACGAGCAGTACTTC. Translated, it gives CASSKTGTGFISSYEQYF.

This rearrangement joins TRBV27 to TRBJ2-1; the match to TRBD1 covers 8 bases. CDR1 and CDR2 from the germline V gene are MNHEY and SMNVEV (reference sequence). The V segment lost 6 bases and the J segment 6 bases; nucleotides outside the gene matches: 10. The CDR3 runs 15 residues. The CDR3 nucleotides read TGTGCCAGCAGCAGTCCCCATACAGGGGGCAATGAGCAGTTCTTC. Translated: CASSSPHTGGNEQFF.

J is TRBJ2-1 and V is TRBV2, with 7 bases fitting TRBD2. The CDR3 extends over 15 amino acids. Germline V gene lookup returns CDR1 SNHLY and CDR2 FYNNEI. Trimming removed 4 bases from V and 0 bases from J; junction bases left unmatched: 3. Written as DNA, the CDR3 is TGTGCCAGCAGTGGGGGCGGGAGCTCCTACAATGAGCAGTTCTTC. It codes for CASSGGGSSYNEQFF.

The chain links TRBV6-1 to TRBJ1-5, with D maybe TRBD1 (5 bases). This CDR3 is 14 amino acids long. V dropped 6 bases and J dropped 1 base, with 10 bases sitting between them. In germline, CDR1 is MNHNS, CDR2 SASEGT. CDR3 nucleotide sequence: TGTGCCAGCAGCGAGGGACGGAGCAATCAGCCCCAGCATTTT. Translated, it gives CASSEGRSNQPQHF.

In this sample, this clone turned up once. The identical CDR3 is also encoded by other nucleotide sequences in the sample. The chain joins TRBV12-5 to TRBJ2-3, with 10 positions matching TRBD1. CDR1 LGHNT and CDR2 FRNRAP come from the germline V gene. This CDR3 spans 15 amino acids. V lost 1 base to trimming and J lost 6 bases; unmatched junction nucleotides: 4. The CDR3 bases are TGTGCTAGTGGTTTGGGACAGGGGGCAAGGGATACGCAGTATTTT. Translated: CASGLGQGARDTQYF. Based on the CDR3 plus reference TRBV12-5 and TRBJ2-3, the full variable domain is DARVTQTPRHKVTEMGQEVTMRCQPILGHNTVFWYRQTMMQGLELLAYFRNRAPLDDSGMPKDRFSAEMPDATLATLKIQPSEPRDSAVYFCASGLGQGARDTQYFGPGTRLTVL.

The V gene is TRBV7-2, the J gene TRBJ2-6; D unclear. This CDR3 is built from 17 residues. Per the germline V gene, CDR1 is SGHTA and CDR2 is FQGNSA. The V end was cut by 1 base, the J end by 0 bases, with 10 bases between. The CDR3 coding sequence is TGTGCCAGCAGCTTAGAAGTAGTAAGCTCTGGGGCCAACGTCCTGACTTTC. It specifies CASSLEVVSSGANVLTF.

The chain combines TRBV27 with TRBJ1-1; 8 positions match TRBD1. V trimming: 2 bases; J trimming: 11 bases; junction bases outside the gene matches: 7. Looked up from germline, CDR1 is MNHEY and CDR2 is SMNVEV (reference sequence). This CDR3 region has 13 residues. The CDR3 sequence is CASSLRFRDRAFF. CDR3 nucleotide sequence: TGTGCCAGCAGTTTACGGTTCCGGGACAGGGCTTTCTTT.

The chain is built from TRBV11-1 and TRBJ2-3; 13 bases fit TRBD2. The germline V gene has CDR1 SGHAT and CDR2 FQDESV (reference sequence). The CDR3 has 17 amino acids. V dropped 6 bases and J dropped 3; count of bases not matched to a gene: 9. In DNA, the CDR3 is TGTGCCAGCAGTCCCTGGACTAGCGGGAGTAAGACAGATACGCAGTATTTT. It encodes CASSPWTSGSKTDTQYF. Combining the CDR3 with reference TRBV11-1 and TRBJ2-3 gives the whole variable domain EAEVAQSPRYKITEKSQAVAFWCDPISGHATLYWYRQILGQGPELLVQFQDESVVDDSQLPKDRFSAERLKGVDSTLKIQPAELGDSAMYLCASSPWTSGSKTDTQYFGPGTRLTVL.

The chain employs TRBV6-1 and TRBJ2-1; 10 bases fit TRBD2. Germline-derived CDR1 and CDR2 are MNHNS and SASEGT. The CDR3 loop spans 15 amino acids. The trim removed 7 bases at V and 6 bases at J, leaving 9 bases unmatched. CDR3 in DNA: TGTGCCAGCACCACCGGACTAGCGGTGACCAATGAGCAGTTCTTC. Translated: CASTTGLAVTNEQFF.